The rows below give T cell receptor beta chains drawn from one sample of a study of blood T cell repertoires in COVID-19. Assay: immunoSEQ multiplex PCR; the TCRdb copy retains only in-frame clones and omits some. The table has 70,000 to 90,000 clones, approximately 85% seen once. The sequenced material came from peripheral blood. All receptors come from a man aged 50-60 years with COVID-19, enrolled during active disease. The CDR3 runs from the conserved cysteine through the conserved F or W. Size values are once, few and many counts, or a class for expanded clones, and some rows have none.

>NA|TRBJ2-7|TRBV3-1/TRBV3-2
CASSQAGGPSSYEQYF
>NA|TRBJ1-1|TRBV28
CASSRGGAATEAFF
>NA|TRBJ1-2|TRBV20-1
CSARPGDGYTF
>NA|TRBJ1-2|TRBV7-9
CASSPRDRGVGGYTF
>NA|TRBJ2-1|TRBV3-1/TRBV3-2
CASSKGQGADEQFF
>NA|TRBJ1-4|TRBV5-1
CASSLEGVREKLFF
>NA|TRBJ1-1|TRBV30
CAWDPLRGTEAFF
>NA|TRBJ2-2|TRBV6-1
CASSGRTGDTGELFF
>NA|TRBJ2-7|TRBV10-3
CAMGRGGGSYEQYF
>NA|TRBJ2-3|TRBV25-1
CASSESTSSGSGYF
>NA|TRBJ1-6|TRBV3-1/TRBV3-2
CASSQIGQGDSPLHF
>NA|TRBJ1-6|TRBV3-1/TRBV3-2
CASSGGQGRSPLHF
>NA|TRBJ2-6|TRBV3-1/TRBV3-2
CASSQRGLGSGANVLTF
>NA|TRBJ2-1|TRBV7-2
CASSLTGLSTNEQFF
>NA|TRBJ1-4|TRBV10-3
CAISPTGINEKLFF
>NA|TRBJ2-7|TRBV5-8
CASRSRDRSSYEQYF
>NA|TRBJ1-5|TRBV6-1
CASSARDRGLNQPQHF
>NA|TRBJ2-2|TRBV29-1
CSVAAGVLTGELFF
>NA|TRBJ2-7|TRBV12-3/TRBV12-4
CASSLGQTYEQYF
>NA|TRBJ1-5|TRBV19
CASSVQGTSNQPQHF
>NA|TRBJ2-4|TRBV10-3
CAISESSGTSGRINIQYF
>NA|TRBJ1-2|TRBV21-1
CASSKKNRGGRYYGYTF
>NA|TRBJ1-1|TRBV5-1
CASSQQMLNTEAFF
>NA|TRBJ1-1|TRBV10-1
CATQGNIEAFF
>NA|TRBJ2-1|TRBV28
CASSRSRDYGHEQFF
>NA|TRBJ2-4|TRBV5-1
CASSSSSRGNIQYF
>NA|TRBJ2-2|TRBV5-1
CASSLVAGKTGELFF
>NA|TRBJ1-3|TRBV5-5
CASSLETGASSGNTIYF
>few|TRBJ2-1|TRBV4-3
CASSPITSGVSYNEQFF
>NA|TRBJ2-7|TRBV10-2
CASSDNSFIGEQYF
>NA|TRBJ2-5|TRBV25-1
CARGTGTSGRAETQYF
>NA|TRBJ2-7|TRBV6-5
CASSYSEGGREQYF
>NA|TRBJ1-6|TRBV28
CASRPRTGGLSPLHF
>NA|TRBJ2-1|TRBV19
CASISDTYNEQFF
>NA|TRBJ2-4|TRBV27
CASSLSNGLAKNIQYF
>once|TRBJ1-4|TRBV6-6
CASRRKGQGAVRTNEKLFF
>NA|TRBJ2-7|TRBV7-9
CASTLSTGLGEQYF
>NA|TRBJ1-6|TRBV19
CASTSDRGRSPLHF
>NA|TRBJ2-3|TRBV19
CASTSRGSSPDTQYF
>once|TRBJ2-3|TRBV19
CASSTAGARTDTQYF
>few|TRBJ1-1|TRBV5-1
CASRGVGSILDTEAFF
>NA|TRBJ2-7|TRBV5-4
CASSLVGGSSYEQYF
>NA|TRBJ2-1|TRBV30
CAWSRKPNYNEQFF
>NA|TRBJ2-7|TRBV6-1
CASSEAFGDEQYF
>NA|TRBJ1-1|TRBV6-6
CASSSTGRTEAFF